Presented here are 9 T cell receptor beta chains from one specimen sequenced in a study of long-term antiretroviral therapy in people with HIV. The libraries were made with immunoSEQ v3.0 at survey level. The data were produced by immunoSEQ multiplex PCR, yet TCRdb's version contains in-frame clones alone and is incomplete. The table lists 20,000 to 25,000 clones, about four fifths of them singletons. The specimen comprised unsorted PBMCs, sampled 0.4 years after starting antiretroviral therapy. These receptors were obtained from a man aged 45-60 years with HIV.

This clone was counted once. The gene calls are TRBV19 and TRBJ1-6; TRBD1 matches 7 bases. V dropped 5 bases and J dropped 5; count of bases not matched to a gene: 12. The CDR3 runs 17 residues. Germline assignment: CDR1 LNHDA and CDR2 SQIVND (reference sequence). The CDR3 protein is CASSVRRDSLNNSPLHF. DNA of the CDR3: TGTGCCAGTAGTGTCCGCCGGGACAGCCTCAATAATTCACCCCTCCACTTT.

In this sample, this clone turned up once. The J gene is TRBJ2-1, the V gene TRBV7-9, with 12 bases matching TRBD2. The CDR3 totals 19 residues. Germline V gene data show CDR1 as SEHNR and CDR2 as FQNEAQ (reference sequence). Trimming removed 1 base from V and 0 bases from J; junction bases left unmatched: 7. This CDR3 reads CASSLVGLAGESSYNEQFF. The CDR3 region has the DNA TGTGCCAGCAGCTTAGTGGGACTAGCGGGCGAAAGCTCCTACAATGAGCAGTTCTTC.

In nucleotides, the CDR3 is TGTGCCACTCTCGACGGTAACTACGAGCAGTACTTC. It yields the protein CATLDGNYEQYF. The V and J genes are TRBV28 and TRBJ2-7; D unclear. Trimming shortened V by 10 bases and J by 3 bases, and 13 bases separated the two germline ends. CDR1 MDHEN and CDR2 SYDVKM come from the germline V gene. This CDR3 is 12 amino acids long.

The gene calls are TRBV4-1 and TRBJ1-2, with no clear D. This CDR3 is 15 amino acids long. V was clipped by 2 bases and J by 2 bases, with 12 bases between them. Germline V gene lookup returns CDR1 MGHRA and CDR2 YSYEKL. The CDR3 protein is CASSQIHGVNYGYTF. CDR3 DNA: TGCGCCAGCAGCCAAATTCATGGGGTCAACTATGGCTACACCTTC.

This clone was picked up one time. The rearrangement joins TRBV7-9 to TRBJ1-1; D is possibly TRBD1 (6 bases). The germline V gene encodes CDR1 SEHNR and CDR2 FQNEAQ (reference sequence). V lost 3 bases and J 5 bases, leaving 25 bases between the germline ends. The CDR3 is made up of 18 amino acids. CDR3 loop: CASSFPPTEGGGRTEAFF. The CDR3 bases are TGTGCCAGCAGCTTTCCCCCCACGGAGGGAGGGGGTAGGACTGAAGCTTTCTTT.

This chain links TRBV10-3 with TRBJ2-3; 8 bases match TRBD1. V shed 5 bases, J shed 2 bases, and the junction held 9 bases outside the gene matches. Germline V gene data show CDR1 as ENHRY and CDR2 as SYGVKD. This CDR3 spans 16 amino acids. Written as DNA, the CDR3 is TGTGCCATCAGTCCCACGCCGGGACAGGTCACAGATACGCAGTATTTT. As protein: CAISPTPGQVTDTQYF.

The chain links TRBV5-4 to TRBJ1-3; 12 bases are shared with TRBD1. Germline-derived CDR1 and CDR2 are SGHNT and YYREEE (reference sequence). Trimming cost V 3 bases and J 8 bases; bases outside gene matches: 3. CDR3 length: 14 residues. The CDR3 DNA follows: TGTGCCAGCAGCTGGGGACAGGGGGCGGACACCATATATTTT. It translates to CASSWGQGADTIYF. The full variable domain, with the rest looked up from reference TRBV5-4 and TRBJ1-3, is ETGVTQSPTHLIKTRGQQVTLRCSSQSGHNTVSWYQQALGQGPQFIFQYYREEENGRGNFPPRFSGLQFPNYSSELNVNALELDDSALYLCASSWGQGADTIYFGEGSWLTVV.

The rearrangement joins TRBV5-1 to TRBJ2-6; D is uncertain. V lost 4 bases and J 3 bases, leaving 2 bases between the germline ends. Germline CDR1 SGHRS, CDR2 YFSETQ. The CDR3 runs 12 residues. The CDR3 sequence is CASSGGANVLTF. CDR3 DNA sequence: TGCGCCAGCAGCGGTGGGGCCAACGTCCTGACTTTC.

The chain links TRBV6-6 to TRBJ1-1, with D perhaps TRBD1 (5 bases). The CDR3 totals 14 residues. Trimming left V 7 bases short and J 2 bases short, with 14 bases between. Germline CDR1 reads MNHNY; CDR2 reads SVGAGI (reference sequence). CDR3 sequence: CASIPVGVNTEAFF. The CDR3 DNA follows: TGTGCCAGCATTCCAGTAGGGGTTAACACTGAAGCTTTCTTT.